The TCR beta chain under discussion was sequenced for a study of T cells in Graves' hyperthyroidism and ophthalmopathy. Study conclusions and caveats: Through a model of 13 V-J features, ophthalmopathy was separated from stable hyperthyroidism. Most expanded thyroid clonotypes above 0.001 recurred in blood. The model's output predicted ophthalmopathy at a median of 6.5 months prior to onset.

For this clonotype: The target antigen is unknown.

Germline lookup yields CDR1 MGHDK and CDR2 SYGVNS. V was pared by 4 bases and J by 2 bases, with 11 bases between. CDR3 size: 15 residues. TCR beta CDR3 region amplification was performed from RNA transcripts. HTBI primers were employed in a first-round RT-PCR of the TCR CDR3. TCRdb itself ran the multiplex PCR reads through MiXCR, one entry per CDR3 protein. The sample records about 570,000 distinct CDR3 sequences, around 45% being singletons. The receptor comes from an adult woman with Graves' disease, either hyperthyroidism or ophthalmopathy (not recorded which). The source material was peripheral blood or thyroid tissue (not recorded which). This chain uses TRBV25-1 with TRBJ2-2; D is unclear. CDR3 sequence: CASSARDYNTGELFF. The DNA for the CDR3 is TGTGCCAGCAGTGCTAGAGATTATAACACCGGGGAGCTGTTTTTT. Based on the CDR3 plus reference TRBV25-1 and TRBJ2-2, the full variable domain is EADIYQTPRYLVIGTGKKITLECSQTMGHDKMYWYQQDPGMELHLIHYSYGVNSTEKGDLSSESTVSRIRTEHFPLTLESARPSHTSQYLCASSARDYNTGELFFGEGSRLTVL.